This note documents a single TCR beta chain sequence. Germline CDR1 SGHRS, CDR2 YFSETQ. J was trimmed by 3 bases and V by 4 bases; bases with no gene match: 4. The CDR3 has 14 residues. The data were obtained in a study of blood T cell repertoires in COVID-19. Under the authors' procedure: Estimation of nucleated cell counts was performed using reference gene primer amplification. Using immunoSEQ multiplex PCR, the repertoire was profiled, and TCRdb retains in-frame clones only, with some absent. V, J and clone size are those of that table, while D and trimming were read from the DNA. The data hold approximately 280,000 clones, with 89% observed a single time.

The receptor was derived from a man aged 45-65 years with acute or convalescent COVID-19. The source material was peripheral blood. The rearrangement joins TRBV5-1 to TRBJ2-3, with 8 bases lining up with TRBD2. CDR3 in amino acids: CASSPGGLTDTQYF. CDR3 in DNA: TGCGCCAGCAGCCCGGGGGGGCTGACAGATACGCAGTATTTT.